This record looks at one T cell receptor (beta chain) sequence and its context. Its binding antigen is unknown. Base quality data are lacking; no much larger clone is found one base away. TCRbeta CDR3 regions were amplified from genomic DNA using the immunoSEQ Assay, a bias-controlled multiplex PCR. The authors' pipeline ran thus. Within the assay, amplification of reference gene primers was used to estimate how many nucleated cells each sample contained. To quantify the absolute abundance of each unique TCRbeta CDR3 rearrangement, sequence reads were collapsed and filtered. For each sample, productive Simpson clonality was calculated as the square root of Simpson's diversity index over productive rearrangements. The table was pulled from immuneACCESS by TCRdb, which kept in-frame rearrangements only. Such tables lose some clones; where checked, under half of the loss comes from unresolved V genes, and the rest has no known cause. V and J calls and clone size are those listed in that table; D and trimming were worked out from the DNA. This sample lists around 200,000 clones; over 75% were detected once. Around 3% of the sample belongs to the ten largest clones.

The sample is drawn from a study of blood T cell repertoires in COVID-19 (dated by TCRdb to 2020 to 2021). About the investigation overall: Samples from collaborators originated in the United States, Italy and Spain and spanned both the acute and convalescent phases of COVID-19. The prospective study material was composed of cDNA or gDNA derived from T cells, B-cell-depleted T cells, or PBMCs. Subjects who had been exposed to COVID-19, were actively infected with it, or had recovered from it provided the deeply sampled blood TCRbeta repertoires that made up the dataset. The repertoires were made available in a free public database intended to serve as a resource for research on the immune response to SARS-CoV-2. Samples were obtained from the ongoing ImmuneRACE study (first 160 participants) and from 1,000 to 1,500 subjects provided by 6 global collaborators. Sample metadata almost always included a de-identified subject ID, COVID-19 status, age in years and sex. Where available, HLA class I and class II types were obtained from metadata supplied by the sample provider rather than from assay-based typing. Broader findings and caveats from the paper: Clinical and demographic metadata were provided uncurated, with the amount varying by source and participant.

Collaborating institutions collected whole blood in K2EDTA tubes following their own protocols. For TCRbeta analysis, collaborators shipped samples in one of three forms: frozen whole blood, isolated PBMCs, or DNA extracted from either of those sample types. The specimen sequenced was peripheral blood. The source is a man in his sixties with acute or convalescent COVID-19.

The DNA reads TGTGCCAGCACTGCTATACCGGGACAGGGAAACGAGCAGTACTTC. Its amino acids are CASTAIPGQGNEQYF. The chain is encoded by TRBV5-5 joined to TRBJ2-7; 9 bases in between match TRBD1. Trimming removed 6 bases from V and 5 bases from J; the gene matches leave 12 bases unexplained. CDR1 SGHKS and CDR2 YYEKEE were looked up in the germline V gene (reference sequence). The CDR3 has 15 amino acids, counting the end cysteine and phenylalanine. The entry retains the CDR3 DNA only, 45 bases that are in frame from base 1.